The clone carrying this TCR beta chain appeared once. Trimming pared 5 bases from V and 7 bases from J, leaving 14 bases between. Germline CDR1 is MNHEY and CDR2 is SVGAGI. CDR3 length: 13 amino acids. These data are taken from a study of blood T cell repertoires in COVID-19. Across the whole study: Acute-phase and convalescent COVID-19 samples originated in the United States, Italy and Spain. In each case, the material was cDNA or gDNA derived from T cells, B-cell-depleted T cells, or PBMCs.

How the authors handled the data: The authors estimated nucleated cell counts from reference gene primer amplification. Repertoires were generated with immunoSEQ multiplex PCR, while TCRdb's copy carries only in-frame clones and drops some. V and J calls and clone size are copied from that table; D and trimming were computed from the DNA. This sample carries about 180,000 clones, 83% of them seen once, and the ten largest clones take more than 1.5%. This chain links TRBV6-5 with TRBJ1-2; a possible D gene is TRBD1 (6 bases). This clonotype was sampled from a human donor in a cohort sampled during active COVID-19. The specimen sequenced was peripheral blood. The CDR3 nucleotides read TGTGCCAGCAGTCCACAGGGTGCGGGTGGCTACACCTTC. As protein: CASSPQGAGGYTF.